The clone carrying this T cell receptor (beta chain) has a handful of counts. Antigen: not known. This record comes from a study of identical twins. Findings and limits, study-wide: Some out-of-frame alpha sequences were shared by twins, and these showed excess low generation probability. The study reached conclusions through statistical analysis that was cross-sectional, not following the same donors. Within monozygotic twins, out-of-frame TCR alpha sharing was underestimated by the models.

TCRdb itself ran the 5' RACE reads through MiXCR, one entry per CDR3 protein. The data hold around 290,000 distinct CDR3 sequences, with roughly 10% observed a single time. The CDR3 is made up of 19 amino acids. Looked up from germline, CDR1 is SGHAT and CDR2 is FQDESV (reference sequence). V lost 5 bases to trimming and J lost 2 bases; unmatched junction nucleotides: 8. This same sample was also taken into another study, of yellow fever vaccine responses in identical twins.

The TCR was taken from a woman younger than 30 in good health. The sequenced material came from CD8+ T cells sorted from blood. The chain combines TRBV11-1 with TRBJ2-6; TRBD2 aligns across 14 bases. The CDR3 reads CASSLLGLAGETGANVLTF. DNA of the CDR3: TGTGCCAGCAGCCTACTGGGACTAGCGGGAGAAACTGGGGCCAACGTCCTGACTTTC.